The clone carrying this T cell receptor (beta chain) came up many times. Its antigen is not known. Excluded: other autoimmune disease, uncontrolled infection, pregnancy or lactation. The source of the PBMCs was less than 12 ml of fresh peripheral blood. This record comes from a study of Graves' ophthalmopathy and Graves' hyperthyroidism. The length of the CDR3 is 14 residues. J gave up 9 bases and V 4 bases, and 9 bases lay outside the gene matches. Study-wide findings and caveats: Most thyroid clonotypes with frequency above 0.001 were detected in blood too. For separating ophthalmopathy from stable hyperthyroidism, a 13-signature model gave about 90% sensitivity and roughly 83% specificity.

For repertoire sequencing, the TCR beta CDR3 regions were amplified from RNA transcripts. HTBI primers served in a first-round RT-PCR, which a second-round multiplex PCR followed. A single record per CDR3 protein comes from TCRdb applying MiXCR to the multiplex PCR reads. The repertoire holds roughly 400,000 distinct CDR3 sequences, with roughly 15% as singletons. Sequenced sample: peripheral blood. J is TRBJ1-5 and V is TRBV12-3 or TRBV12-4; 7 bases are a match to TRBD1. The TCR originated in an adult woman with stable Graves' hyperthyroidism. The DNA for the CDR3 is TGTGCCAGCAGTTATGGCAGGGGGATTGGGCCCCAGCATTTT. This codes for CASSYGRGIGPQHF.